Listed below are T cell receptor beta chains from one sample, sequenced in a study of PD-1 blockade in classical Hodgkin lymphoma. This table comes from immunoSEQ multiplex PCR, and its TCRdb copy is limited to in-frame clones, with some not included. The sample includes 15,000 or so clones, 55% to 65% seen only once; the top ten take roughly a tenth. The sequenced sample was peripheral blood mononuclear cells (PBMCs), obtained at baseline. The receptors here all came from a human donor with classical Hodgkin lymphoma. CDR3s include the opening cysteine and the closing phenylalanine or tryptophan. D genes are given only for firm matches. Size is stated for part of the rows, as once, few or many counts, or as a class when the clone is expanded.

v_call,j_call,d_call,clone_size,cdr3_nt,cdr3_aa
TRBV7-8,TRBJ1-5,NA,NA,TGTGCCAGCAGCCGTACGTCGCGGGACCCCTATGAGCCCCAGCATTTT,CASSRTSRDPYEPQHF
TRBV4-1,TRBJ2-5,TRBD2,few,TGCGCCAGCAGCTCGCGACTAGCGGTAGCACAAGAGACCCAGTACTTC,CASSSRLAVAQETQYF
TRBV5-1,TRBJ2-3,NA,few,TGCGCCAGCAGCTTGGGGGTGGCGGGGAGCACAGATACGCAGTATTTT,CASSLGVAGSTDTQYF
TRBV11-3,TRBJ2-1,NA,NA,TGTGCCAGCACTCCTCCCGGGACTTTGACCTGCGTGAGCTCCTACAATGAGCAGTTCTTC,CASTPPGTLTCVSSYNEQFF
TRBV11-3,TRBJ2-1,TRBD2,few,TGTGCCAGCAGCTCAACTAGCGGCTATGAGCAGTTCTTC,CASSSTSGYEQFF
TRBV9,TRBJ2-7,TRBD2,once,TGTGCCAGCAGCGTAGGGACTAGCGCGACAGCCTACGAGCAGTACTTC,CASSVGTSATAYEQYF
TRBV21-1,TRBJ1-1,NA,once,TGTGCCAGCAGCAAACTCCCCAACAGGAAAGCGAAGGGCAACACTGAAGCTTTCTTT,CASSKLPNRKAKGNTEAFF
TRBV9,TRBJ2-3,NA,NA,TGTGCCAGCAGCGTAGGTAACACAGATACGCAGTATTTT,CASSVGNTDTQYF
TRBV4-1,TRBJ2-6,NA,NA,TGCGCCAGCAGCCAAGATTGGGGCCCTGGGGCCAACGTCCTGACTTTC,CASSQDWGPGANVLTF
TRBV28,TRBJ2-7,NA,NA,TGTGCCAGCAGTTTCAGGGGCGAGCAGTACTTC,CASSFRGEQYF
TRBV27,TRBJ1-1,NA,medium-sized,TGTGCCAGCAGTTTTTGGCAGGGGAACACTGAAGCTTTCTTT,CASSFWQGNTEAFF
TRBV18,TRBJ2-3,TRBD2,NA,TGTGCCAGCTCACCACCGGTAGGGACTAGCGGGAGCCCAGATACGCAGTATTTT,CASSPPVGTSGSPDTQYF
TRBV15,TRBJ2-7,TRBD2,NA,TGTGCCACCAGCAGAGATTGGGGGACTAGCGGTTCATACGAGCAGTACTTC,CATSRDWGTSGSYEQYF
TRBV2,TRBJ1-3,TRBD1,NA,TGTGCCAGCAGTGAAGGCTTACAGGGGGATGGAAACACCATATATTTT,CASSEGLQGDGNTIYF
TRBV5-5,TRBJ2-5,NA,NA,TGTGCCAGCAGCTTGTCGCAGGAGGGGACCCAGTACTTC,CASSLSQEGTQYF
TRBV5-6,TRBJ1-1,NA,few,TGTGCCAGCAGCTTGAACACTGAAGCTTTCTTT,CASSLNTEAFF
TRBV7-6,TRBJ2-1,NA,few,TGTGCCAGCAGCGAAGCTTACAATGAGCAGTTCTTC,CASSEAYNEQFF
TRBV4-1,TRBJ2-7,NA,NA,TGCGCCAGCAGCCAAGAGGTTTCCTACGAGCAGTACTTC,CASSQEVSYEQYF
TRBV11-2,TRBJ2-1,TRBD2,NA,TGTGCCAGCAGCCCGCGGACTAGCTCTAATGAGCAGTTCTTC,CASSPRTSSNEQFF
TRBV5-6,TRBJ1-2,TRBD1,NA,TGTGCCAGCAGCATACGCCGTACCGGGACAGTTAACTATGGCTACACCTTC,CASSIRRTGTVNYGYTF
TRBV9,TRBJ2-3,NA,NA,TGTGCCAGCAGCGTAGGTGGTCTGGCGCTAGATACGCAGTATTTT,CASSVGGLALDTQYF
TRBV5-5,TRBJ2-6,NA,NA,TGCGCCAGCAGCGTCAACAAAGGACGTCAACAAAGTCGGGCCAACGTCCTGACTTTC,CASSVNKGRQQSRANVLTF
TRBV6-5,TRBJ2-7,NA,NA,TGTGCCAGCAGCCCAACAAGGACTGAAGAGCAGTACTTC,CASSPTRTEEQYF
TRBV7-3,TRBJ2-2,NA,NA,TGTGCCAGCCGAACGTCGGTGAACACCGGGGAGCTGTTTTTT,CASRTSVNTGELFF
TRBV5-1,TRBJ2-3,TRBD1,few,TGCGCCAGCAGCACAGGGGGCCCAGATACGCAGTATTTT,CASSTGGPDTQYF
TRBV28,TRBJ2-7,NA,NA,TGTGCCAGCAGCGTGAGGGGGTCGACCTCCTACGAGCAGTACTTC,CASSVRGSTSYEQYF
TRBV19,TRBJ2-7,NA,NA,TGTGCCAGTAGTGGGACTCGTCCCTACGAGCAGTACTTC,CASSGTRPYEQYF
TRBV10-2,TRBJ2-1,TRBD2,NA,TGCGCCAGCAACGGACTAGCGGGAGGTCGAGGTGAGCAGTTCTTC,CASNGLAGGRGEQFF
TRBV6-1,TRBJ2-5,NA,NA,TGTGCCAGCAGTGAAGCGTCTACCAGGGGGGACCAAGAGACCCAGTACTTC,CASSEASTRGDQETQYF
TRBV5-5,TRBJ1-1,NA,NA,TGTGCCAGCAGCTATATCAGGAGCTACCTCTCTGAAGCTTTCTTT,CASSYIRSYLSEAFF
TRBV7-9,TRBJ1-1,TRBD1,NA,TGTGCCAGCAGCAGCGGACAGGCCACTCGGGAAGCTTTCTTT,CASSSGQATREAFF
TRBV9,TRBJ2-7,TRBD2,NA,TGTGCCAGCAGCGCAACGGGAGGGCCCGAGAACGAGCAGTACTTC,CASSATGGPENEQYF
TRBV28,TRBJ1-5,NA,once,TGTGCCAGCACCAGGGCGGTTTGGGGAGGGGATCAGCCCCAGCATTTT,CASTRAVWGGDQPQHF
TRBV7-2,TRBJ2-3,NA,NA,TGTGCCAGCAGCTTAGTGGCGGGAACAGATACGCAGTATTTT,CASSLVAGTDTQYF
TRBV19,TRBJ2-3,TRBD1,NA,TGTGCCAGTAGGACGGACAGGCCCCCAGATACGCAGTATTTT,CASRTDRPPDTQYF
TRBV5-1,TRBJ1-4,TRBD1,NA,TGCGCCAGCAGCTCTGACAGGGGCAATGAAAAACTGTTTTTT,CASSSDRGNEKLFF
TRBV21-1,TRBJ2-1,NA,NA,TGTGCCAGCAGCAAAGTGGCCAGGGCAAGTGAGCAGTTCTTC,CASSKVARASEQFF
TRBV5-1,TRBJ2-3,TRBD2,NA,TGCGCCAGCAGCTTGGCGGCTAGCGGGAGGACAGATACGCAGTATTTT,CASSLAASGRTDTQYF
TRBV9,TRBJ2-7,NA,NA,TGTGCCAGCAGCCCCCCCCGATCCTTACTGGACCCCTACGAGCAGTACTTC,CASSPPRSLLDPYEQYF
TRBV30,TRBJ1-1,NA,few,TGTGCCGGCACGGGGGCTTCGGGAACTGAAGCTTTCTTT,CAGTGASGTEAFF
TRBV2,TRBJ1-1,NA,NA,TGTGCCAGCAGTGAATGGGGAAGAGGAGGCTATTTGAACACTGAAGCTTTCTTT,CASSEWGRGGYLNTEAFF
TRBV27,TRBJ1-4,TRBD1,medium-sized,TGTGCCAGCAGACCCCAGACAGGGAACCCGGAAAAACTGTTTTTT,CASRPQTGNPEKLFF
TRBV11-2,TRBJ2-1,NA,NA,TGTGCCAGCAGCCGCCCGGGACTGGAGGCCGGTGAGCAGTTCTTC,CASSRPGLEAGEQFF
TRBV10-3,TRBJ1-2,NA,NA,TGTGCCATCAGTGTCTCCGAAGACTATGGCTACACCTTC,CAISVSEDYGYTF
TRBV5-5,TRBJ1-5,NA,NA,TGTGCCAGCAGCTTAATAGCCTTCGGGGCCAATCAGCCCCAGCATTTT,CASSLIAFGANQPQHF
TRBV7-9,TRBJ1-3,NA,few,TGTGCCAGCAGCTTAGACACAATTTCCTCTGGAAACACCATATATTTT,CASSLDTISSGNTIYF
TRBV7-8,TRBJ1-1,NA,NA,TGTGCCAGCAGCTTACTCGTGAACACTGAAGCTTTCTTT,CASSLLVNTEAFF
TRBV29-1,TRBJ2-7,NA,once,TGCAGCGTTGTATCCGGGAGCTACGAGCAGTACTTC,CSVVSGSYEQYF
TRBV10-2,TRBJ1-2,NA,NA,TGCGCCAGCAGTGAGTCGCGGGGCAAGGGTTCCCCCAACTATGGCTACACCTTC,CASSESRGKGSPNYGYTF
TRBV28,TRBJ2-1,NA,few,TGTGCCAGCAGTTTAGACGGGACTGAGCAGTTCTTC,CASSLDGTEQFF
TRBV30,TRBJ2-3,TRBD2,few,TGTGCCTGGAGTGTAGCGGGAGGGCCCGATCGGAGCGAGGGGGGCACAGATACGCAGTATTTT,CAWSVAGGPDRSEGGTDTQYF
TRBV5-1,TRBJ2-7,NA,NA,TGCGCCAGCAGCTTGGAGGGAACCCCGGGCTGGGGCTACGAGCAGTACTTC,CASSLEGTPGWGYEQYF